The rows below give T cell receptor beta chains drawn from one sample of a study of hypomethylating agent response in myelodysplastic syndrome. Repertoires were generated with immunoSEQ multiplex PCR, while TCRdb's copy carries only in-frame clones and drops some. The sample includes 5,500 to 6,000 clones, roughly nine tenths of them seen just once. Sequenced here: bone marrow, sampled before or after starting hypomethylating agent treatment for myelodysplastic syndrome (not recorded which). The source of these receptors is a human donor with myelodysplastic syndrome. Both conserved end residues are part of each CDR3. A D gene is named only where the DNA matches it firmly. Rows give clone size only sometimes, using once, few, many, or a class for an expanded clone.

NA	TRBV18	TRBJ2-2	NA	CASSPGTIANTGELFF	TGTGCCAGCTCACCCGGGACAATAGCGAACACCGGGGAGCTGTTTTTT
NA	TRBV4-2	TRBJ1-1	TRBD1	CASSRYQTGTNTEAFF	TGTGCCAGCAGCCGTTATCAGACAGGGACGAACACTGAAGCTTTCTTT
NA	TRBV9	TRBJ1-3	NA	CASSPSGGRTGNTIYF	TGTGCCAGCAGCCCGAGTGGGGGGAGAACTGGAAACACCATATATTTT
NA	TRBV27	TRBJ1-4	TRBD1	CASSSQGGNEKLFF	TGTGCCAGCAGTTCACAGGGGGGTAATGAAAAACTGTTTTTT
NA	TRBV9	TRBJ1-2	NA	CASSGGLGALYYGYTF	TGTGCCAGCAGCGGGGGTTTGGGGGCGTTGTATTATGGCTACACCTTC
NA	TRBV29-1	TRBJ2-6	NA	CSVDRSGANVLTF	TGCAGCGTTGATCGATCGGGGGCCAACGTCCTGACTTTC
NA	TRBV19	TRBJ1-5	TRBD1	CASSKSLLGQDSNQPQHF	TGTGCCAGTAGTAAGTCCCTACTCGGACAGGATAGCAATCAGCCCCAGCATTTT
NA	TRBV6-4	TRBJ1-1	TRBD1	CASSRDSVAVNTEAFF	TGTGCCAGCAGTCGGGACAGCGTTGCGGTGAACACTGAAGCTTTCTTT
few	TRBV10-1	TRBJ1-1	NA	CASSERTNTEAFF	TGCGCCAGCAGTGAGCGGACGAACACTGAAGCTTTCTTT
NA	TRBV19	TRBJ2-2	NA	CASSPNTGELFF	TGTGCCAGTAGTCCAAACACCGGGGAGCTGTTTTTT
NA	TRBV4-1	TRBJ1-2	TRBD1	CASSPRQGASYGYTF	TGCGCCAGCAGCCCCCGGCAGGGGGCGAGCTATGGCTACACCTTC
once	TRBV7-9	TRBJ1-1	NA	CASNRGGVGGMSTEAFF	TGTGCCAGCAACAGAGGAGGGGTTGGGGGCATGAGCACTGAAGCTTTCTTT
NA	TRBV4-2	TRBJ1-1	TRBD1	CASSPEGQGNRRAFF	TGTGCCAGCAGCCCCGAGGGACAGGGGAACCGGCGGGCTTTCTTT
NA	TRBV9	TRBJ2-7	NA	CASSVGPSYEQYF	TGTGCCAGCAGCGTCGGGCCCTCTTACGAGCAGTACTTC
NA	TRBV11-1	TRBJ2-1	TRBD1	CASSRTGFEQFF	TGTGCCAGCAGCCGGACAGGTTTTGAGCAGTTCTTC
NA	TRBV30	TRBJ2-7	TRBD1	CAWDRGISYEQYF	TGTGCCTGGGACAGGGGTATCTCCTACGAGCAGTACTTC
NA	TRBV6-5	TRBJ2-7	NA	CASSPNNVYEQYF	TGTGCCAGCAGCCCAAACAACGTCTACGAGCAGTACTTC
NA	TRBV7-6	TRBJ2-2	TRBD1	CASTDRAGELFF	TGTGCCAGCACCGACAGGGCCGGGGAGCTGTTTTTT
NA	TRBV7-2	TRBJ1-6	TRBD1	CASRPGTVYSPLHF	TGTGCCAGCAGACCCGGGACAGTCTATTCACCCCTCCACTTT
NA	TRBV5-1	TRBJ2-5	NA	CASSLKVESTQYF	TGCGCCAGCAGCTTAAAGGTAGAGTCGACCCAGTACTTC
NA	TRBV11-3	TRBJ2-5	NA	CASSSASDETQYF	TGTGCCAGCAGCTCCGCTAGCGATGAGACCCAGTACTTC